A single sample gave rise to the 5 T cell receptor beta chains below, sequenced in a study of T cells in Graves' hyperthyroidism and ophthalmopathy. RNA transcripts gave rise to amplified TCR beta CDR3 regions. HTBI primers drove first-round RT-PCR of the TCR CDR3. A single record per CDR3 protein comes from TCRdb applying MiXCR to the multiplex PCR reads. The sample shows just under 750,000 distinct CDR3 sequences, about 35% of them seen only once. Sequenced: blood. These receptor sequences come from a woman aged 40 to 55 with Graves' hyperthyroidism.

J is TRBJ2-5 and V is TRBV7-8; D unresolved. The CDR3 spans 15 residues. V gave up 1 base and J gave up 2 bases, with 11 bases separating them. Germline assignment: CDR1 SGHVS and CDR2 FQNEAQ. For the CDR3, the DNA is TGTGCCAGCAGCTTAGTGCGGTTTCCGCAAGAGACCCAGTACTTC. It yields the protein CASSLVRFPQETQYF.

This clonotype was counted many times. V is TRBV7-9 and J is TRBJ2-5; 9 nucleotides match TRBD2. The CDR3 length is 16 residues. Losses at the gene ends were 0 bases for V and 7 bases for J; bases not matched to a gene: 9. Germline V lookup: CDR1 SEHNR, CDR2 FQNEAQ (reference sequence). Here the CDR3 DNA reads TGTGCCAGCAGCTTAGCCACCGGACTAGCGATCAGGACCCAGTACTTC. Its protein product is CASSLATGLAIRTQYF.

The chain employs TRBV7-2 and TRBJ1-1, with unresolved D. The CDR3 is 14 amino acids. V was trimmed by 9 bases and J by 3 bases, leaving 17 bases between them. CDR1 and CDR2 (germline): SGHTA, FQGNSA. CDR3 bases: TGTGCCAGTAGTATTCGCCCCCCGGACACTGAAGCTTTCTTT. This translates into CASSIRPPDTEAFF.

This clonotype came up many times. The rearrangement uses TRBV20-1 and TRBJ1-4; D is unclear. V lost 2 bases, J lost 6 bases, and 13 bases lay in between. The CDR3 has 14 residues. Germline V CDR1 and CDR2: DFQATT, SNEGSKA (reference sequence). CDR3 coding DNA: TGCAGTGCTAGACCGGTGGCAAGGGATGAAAAACTGTTTTTT. This gives the protein CSARPVARDEKLFF.

This clonotype was counted between two and nine times. This chain uses TRBV6-2 or TRBV6-3 with TRBJ1-2; no firm D call. V was cut by 4 bases and J by 8 bases, with 14 bases left in between. Germline lookup yields CDR1 MNHEY and CDR2 SVGEGT. The CDR3 sequence is 13 residues long. The CDR3 loop is CASSSFQAGGYTF. CDR3 nucleotide sequence: TGTGCCAGCAGTTCCTTTCAGGCGGGAGGCTACACCTTC.